The clone carrying this T cell receptor beta chain has only a few counts. Its target is not known. The entry originates in a study of T cell responses to AZD1222 COVID-19 vaccine. General observations from the study: Clonal diversity was possibly underestimated; the donors were predominantly white British and more often female.

Germline assignment: CDR1 MGHRA and CDR2 YSYEKL. The V end was cut by 0 bases, the J end by 9 bases, with 6 bases between. CDR3 length equals 12 residues. Clones were read by immunoSEQ multiplex PCR, and TCRdb kept only the in-frame ones, dropping some. The table has under 95,000 clones, approximately 86% seen once. This clonotype was sampled from an adult in good health. V gene TRBV4-1 combines with J gene TRBJ2-1; D is unclear. Specimen: peripheral blood, collected on day 0 of AZD1222 vaccination. Written as DNA, the CDR3 is TGCGCCAGCAGCCAAGAGAGCAGTGAGCAGTTCTTC. Translation: CASSQESSEQFF.